This T cell receptor beta chain was identified in a study of blood T cells in healthy people across ages. The CDR3 consists of 13 residues. CDR1 and CDR2 (germline): MDHEN, SYDVKM. Regarding this clonotype: Its antigen is currently unknown.

Study-wide findings and caveats: Any changes in expanded clonotypes were possibly confounded, as donor CMV status remained unknown. Age advanced and TCR beta diversity per million T cells fell, roughly linearly.

For the second PCR, which ran for 7 to 11 cycles, a sample-barcoded 5' primer and a J-beta primer mix were used. A template-switch adaptor with 12 random nucleotides tagged each cDNA molecule. TCRdb re-derived calls from the 5' RACE reads in MiXCR, one entry per CDR3 protein. This table has about 760,000 distinct CDR3 sequences, 56% appearing once. This receptor was taken from a man aged 35 to 55 in good health. The sequencing sample was made of blood. The chain recombines TRBV28 with TRBJ2-5; possibly TRBD1 or TRBD2 for D (6 bases each). The DNA matches TRBJ2-7 better at its end, which makes the J call doubtful. CDR3 bases: TGTGCCAGCAGAGATACAGGGAGGCACGAGCAGTACTTC. Translated: CASRDTGRHEQYF.